Listed below are T cell receptor beta chains from one sample, sequenced in a study of a mutant IDH1 vaccine in newly diagnosed glioma. Data came from immunoSEQ multiplex PCR; TCRdb stores just in-frame clones and leaves some out. The data show approximately 50,000 clones, around 86% seen once. These receptors have no known antigen. The material sequenced was PBMCs, taken from a glioma patient whose treatment included an IDH1 peptide vaccine. The receptors were gathered from a woman in her 50s with glioma. CDR3s leave out the opening cysteine and the closing phenylalanine or tryptophan.

j_call,v_call,cdr3_aa
TRBJ1-5,TRBV27,ASSLKGGTNQPQH
TRBJ1-1,TRBV7-6,ASSLGPPPSAEAF
TRBJ2-2,TRBV19,ASSMRFTTGELF
TRBJ1-6,TRBV27,ASRPPGQGAPLH
TRBJ2-7,TRBV29-1,SALWGSYEQY
TRBJ2-5,TRBV9,ASSVSAGGHEETQY
TRBJ1-5,TRBV23-1,ASSQSLVNQPQH
TRBJ1-2,TRBV30,AWSRGWGDGYT
TRBJ2-2,TRBV5-4,ASREGGTSAGELF
TRBJ2-1,TRBV30,AWSVLGLAGGFHNEQF
TRBJ1-2,TRBV25-1,ASSGDRAAGYT
TRBJ1-2,TRBV14,ASSSTQNYGYT
TRBJ1-6,TRBV19,ASSIGGSPLH
TRBJ1-1,TRBV9,ASSVEENRAEAF
TRBJ2-7,TRBV19,ASSIKGPYEQY
TRBJ1-1,TRBV6-1,ASNRQGMGTEAF
TRBJ2-7,TRBV5-1,ASSLGTPGVIGQY
TRBJ2-6,TRBV7-9,ASSLAQGTAGANVLT
TRBJ1-1,TRBV27,ASTSPTEAF
TRBJ2-2,TRBV19,ASTLDGELF
TRBJ1-5,TRBV2,ASSEGVIQPQH
TRBJ1-1,TRBV10-3,AISAGTANTEAF
TRBJ1-2,TRBV29-1,SFPSGGGDYGYT
TRBJ1-4,TRBV7-9,ASSLRQTNEKLF
TRBJ2-2,TRBV5-4,ASSTGTSGPNTGELF
TRBJ1-1,TRBV11-2,ASSFSGNTEAF
TRBJ2-7,TRBV6-1,ASSERGGKGDEQY
TRBJ1-3,TRBV19,ASSLPRGPSGNTIY
TRBJ1-2,TRBV5-5,ASSSDIGYGYT
TRBJ2-7,TRBV4-2,ASSQEGQGLYEQY
TRBJ1-3,TRBV6-1,ASRTGWGNTIY
TRBJ2-3,TRBV6-4,ASSDGQGADTQY
TRBJ2-6,TRBV5-4,AGRFSGANVLT
TRBJ2-7,TRBV7-3,ASSRTGTNGEQY
TRBJ2-2,TRBV7-9,ASSLERNTGELF
TRBJ2-7,TRBV18,ASSPPAPDRSYEQY
TRBJ1-2,TRBV5-4,ASSPALGAYGYT
TRBJ2-2,TRBV10-1,ASSDFGGKRPGELF
TRBJ1-2,TRBV7-2,ASSRARTGGGGYT
TRBJ1-1,TRBV9,ASSVDRGDTEAF
TRBJ1-1,TRBV18,ASSPSPGWTEAF
TRBJ2-5,TRBV9,ASSSTGRGETQY
TRBJ1-2,TRBV7-8,ASSLDQLYGYT
TRBJ2-2,TRBV11-2,ASSFGYAGELF
TRBJ2-1,TRBV7-2,ASSYRLAGGSYNEQF
TRBJ1-4,TRBV4-3,ASSQAILVATNEKLF
TRBJ2-7,TRBV5-4,ASSPGTSGGRNLYEQY
TRBJ1-5,TRBV29-1,SVGVQGSNQPQH
TRBJ2-5,TRBV7-9,ASSSSGTGEQETQY